The 10 T cell receptor beta chains in this list originate from one sample, sequenced in a study of early T cells in non-severe SARS-CoV-2 infection. TCRdb ran MiXCR on the 5' RACE reads and lists one entry per CDR3 protein. Here the sample spans some 89,000 distinct CDR3 sequences, approximately 10% being singletons. The specimen comprised whole blood, sampled at baseline. These receptors originate from an adult who was a healthcare worker with PCR-confirmed SARS-CoV-2 infection or an uninfected control (not recorded which).

This rearrangement joins TRBV6-5 to TRBJ1-4; D gene uncertain. Germline V lookup: CDR1 MNHEY, CDR2 SVGAGI. V lost 7 bases to trimming and J lost 8 bases, with 14 bases between them. CDR3 length: 13 residues. The CDR3 DNA sequence: TGTGCCAGCACTACCAGACAAGGAGAAAAACTGTTTTTT. This encodes CASTTRQGEKLFF.

The table lists this clonotype with a few counts. The gene calls are TRBV29-1 and TRBJ1-2; a possible D gene is TRBD1 (5 bases). This CDR3 spans 14 amino acids. V was cut by 1 base and J by 0 bases, with 9 bases left in between. Germline values: CDR1 SQVTM, CDR2 ANQGSEA. The CDR3 DNA follows: TGCAGCGTTGAAGGGGGCTATACTAACTATGGCTACACCTTC. Amino acid sequence: CSVEGGYTNYGYTF.

The chain has TRBV6-2 or TRBV6-3 and TRBJ1-5; D gene unclear. CDR3 size: 15 residues. Germline V gene lookup returns CDR1 MNHEY and CDR2 SVGEGT. V lost 7 bases, J lost 0 bases, and 13 bases lay in between. The DNA for the CDR3 is TGTGCCAGCACCCCGAACAGCCCTAGCAATCAGCCCCAGCATTTT. It yields the protein CASTPNSPSNQPQHF.

In this sample, this clonotype turned up many times. The rearrangement joins TRBV27 to TRBJ1-6, with D possibly TRBD1 on 5 matching bases. The CDR3 spans 14 residues. CDR1 MNHEY and CDR2 SMNVEV come from the germline V gene (reference sequence). V lost 5 bases to trimming and J lost 7 bases, with 12 bases between them. CDR3 in amino acids: CASSRQFKNSPLHF. The CDR3 bases are TGTGCCAGCAGTAGACAGTTCAAAAATTCACCCCTCCACTTT.

Remarks on this clonotype: Being one base from a much bigger clone, this may be a read error. The chain combines TRBV3-1 with TRBJ1-1; the match to TRBD1 covers 8 bases. The trim removed 5 bases at V and 10 bases at J, leaving 6 bases unmatched. The CDR3 covers 12 residues. Germline V CDR1 and CDR2: LGHDT, YNNKEL (reference sequence). DNA of the CDR3: TGTGCCAGCAGCACGGGGACAGGCCCAGCTTTCTTT. Translated, it gives CASSTGTGPAFF.

This clonotype was seen only a few times. The rearrangement links TRBV20-1 to TRBJ2-3, with D tentatively TRBD1 or TRBD2 (5 bases each). The CDR3 spans 18 residues. V dropped 6 bases and J dropped 2 bases, with 27 bases sitting between them. In germline, CDR1 is DFQATT, CDR2 SNEGSKA (reference sequence). The CDR3 reads CSALSATGTRVHTDTQYF. The CDR3 region has the DNA TGCAGTGCCCTTTCAGCGACCGGGACCCGTGTCCACACAGATACGCAGTATTTT.

The chain couples TRBV19 to TRBJ2-6; D possibly corresponds to TRBD1 (6 bases). This CDR3 is 16 amino acids long. Germline CDR1 and CDR2: LNHDA and SQIVND (reference sequence). V gave up 5 bases and J gave up 0 bases, with 11 bases separating them. The CDR3 protein is CASSREGDSGANVLTF. DNA of the CDR3: TGTGCCAGTAGTCGAGAGGGGGACTCTGGGGCCAACGTCCTGACTTTC.

This CDR3 reads CASSLEPGQIFYGYTF. The CDR3 nucleotides are TGTGCCAGCAGCTTGGAACCCGGACAGATATTCTATGGCTACACCTTC. This chain connects TRBV5-5 to TRBJ1-2; a weak D match, TRBD1 (6 bases). V lost 0 bases and J 4 bases, leaving 16 bases between the germline ends. This CDR3 has 16 amino acids. Germline lookup yields CDR1 SGHKS and CDR2 YYEKEE (reference sequence).

Concerning this clonotype itself: It may be a read error: a sequence one base away is much more abundant. The chain joins TRBV2 to TRBJ2-1, with a possible D match to TRBD1 (7 bases). From germline, CDR1 is SNHLY and CDR2 FYNNEI. The V and J ends lost 6 bases and 3 bases respectively, with 9 bases between them. CDR3 length equals 13 residues. DNA of the CDR3: TGTGCCAGCAGGCGGGACAGCTACAATGAGCAGTTCTTC. This translates into CASRRDSYNEQFF.

This clonotype has just a few counts. The chain combines TRBV2 with TRBJ1-2, with D possibly being TRBD1 (6 bases). V was clipped by 6 bases and J by 6 bases, with 11 bases between them. Germline-derived CDR1 and CDR2 are SNHLY and FYNNEI. This CDR3 comprises 12 residues. CDR3 residues: CASRDRGDGYTF. For the CDR3, the DNA is TGTGCCAGCAGGGACAGAGGCGATGGCTACACCTTC.